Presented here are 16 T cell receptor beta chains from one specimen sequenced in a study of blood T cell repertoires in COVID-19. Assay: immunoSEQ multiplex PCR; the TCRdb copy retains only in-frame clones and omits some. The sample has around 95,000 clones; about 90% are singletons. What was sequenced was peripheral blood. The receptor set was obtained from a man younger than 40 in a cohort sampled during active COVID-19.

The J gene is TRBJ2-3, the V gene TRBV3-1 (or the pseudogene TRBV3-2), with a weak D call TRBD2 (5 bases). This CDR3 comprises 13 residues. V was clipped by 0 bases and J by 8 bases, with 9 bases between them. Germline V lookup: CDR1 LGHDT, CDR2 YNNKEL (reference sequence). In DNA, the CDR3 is TGTGCCAGCAGCCAAGATCCCGAGGGTACGCAGTATTTT. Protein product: CASSQDPEGTQYF.

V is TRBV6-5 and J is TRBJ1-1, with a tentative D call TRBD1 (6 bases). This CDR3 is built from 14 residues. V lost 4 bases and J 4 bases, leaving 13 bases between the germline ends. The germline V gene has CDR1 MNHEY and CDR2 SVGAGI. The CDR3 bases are TGTGCCAGCAGTTTTCCGGGGACACCCACTGAAGCTTTCTTT. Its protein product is CASSFPGTPTEAFF.

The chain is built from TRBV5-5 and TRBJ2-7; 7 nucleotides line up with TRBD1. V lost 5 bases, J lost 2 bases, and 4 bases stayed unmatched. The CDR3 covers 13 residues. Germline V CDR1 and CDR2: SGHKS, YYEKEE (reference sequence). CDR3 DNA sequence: TGTGCCAGCAGTACAGGGGTGCCCTACGAGCAGTACTTC. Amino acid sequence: CASSTGVPYEQYF.

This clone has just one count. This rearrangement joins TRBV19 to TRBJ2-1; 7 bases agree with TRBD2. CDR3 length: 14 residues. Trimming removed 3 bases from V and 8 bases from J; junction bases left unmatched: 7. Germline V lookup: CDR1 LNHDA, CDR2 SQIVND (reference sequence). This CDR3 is CASSMEAGVYEQFF. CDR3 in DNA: TGTGCCAGTAGTATGGAGGCGGGGGTGTATGAGCAGTTCTTC.

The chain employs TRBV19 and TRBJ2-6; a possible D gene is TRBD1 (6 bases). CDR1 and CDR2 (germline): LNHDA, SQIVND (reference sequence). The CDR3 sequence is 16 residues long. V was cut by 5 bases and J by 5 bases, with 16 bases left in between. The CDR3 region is CASSFQGMRWANVLTF. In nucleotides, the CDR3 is TGTGCCAGTAGTTTCCAGGGGATGCGCTGGGCCAACGTCCTGACTTTC.

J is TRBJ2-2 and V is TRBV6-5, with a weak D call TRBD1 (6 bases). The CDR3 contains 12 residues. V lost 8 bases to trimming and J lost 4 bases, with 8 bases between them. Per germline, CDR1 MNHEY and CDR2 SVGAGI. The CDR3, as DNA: TGTGCCAGCGGGACACCCACCGGGGAGCTGTTTTTT. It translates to CASGTPTGELFF.

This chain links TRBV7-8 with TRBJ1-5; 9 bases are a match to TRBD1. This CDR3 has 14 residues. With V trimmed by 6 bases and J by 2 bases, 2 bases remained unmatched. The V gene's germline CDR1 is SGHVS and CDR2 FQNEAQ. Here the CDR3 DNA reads TGTGCCAGCAGGCGGACAGGGGGCAATCAGCCCCAGCATTTT. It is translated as CASRRTGGNQPQHF.

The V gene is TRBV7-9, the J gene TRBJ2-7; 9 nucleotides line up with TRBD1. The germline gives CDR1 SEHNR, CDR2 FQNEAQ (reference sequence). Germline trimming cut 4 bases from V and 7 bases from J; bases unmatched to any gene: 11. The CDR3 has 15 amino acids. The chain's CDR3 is CASSSPGQGNREQYF. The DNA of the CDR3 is TGTGCCAGCAGCTCGCCGGGACAGGGAAATCGGGAGCAGTACTTC. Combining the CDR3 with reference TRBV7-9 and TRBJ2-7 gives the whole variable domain DTGVSQNPRHKITKRGQNVTFRCDPISEHNRLYWYRQTLGQGPEFLTYFQNEAQLEKSRLLSDRFSAERPKGSFSTLEIQRTEQGDSAMYLCASSSPGQGNREQYFGPGTRLTVT.

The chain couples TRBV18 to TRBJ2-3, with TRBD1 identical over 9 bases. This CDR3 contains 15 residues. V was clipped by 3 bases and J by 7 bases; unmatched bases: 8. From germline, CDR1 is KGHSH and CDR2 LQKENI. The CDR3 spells CASSPPGQGVNTQYF. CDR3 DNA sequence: TGTGCCAGCTCACCCCCGGGACAGGGAGTCAATACGCAGTATTTT.

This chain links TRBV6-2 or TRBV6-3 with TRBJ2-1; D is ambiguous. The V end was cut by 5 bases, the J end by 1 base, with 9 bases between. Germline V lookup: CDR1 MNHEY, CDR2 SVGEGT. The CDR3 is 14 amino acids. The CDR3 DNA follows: TGTGCCAGCAGTAATGACAAATCCTACAATGAGCAGTTCTTC. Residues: CASSNDKSYNEQFF.

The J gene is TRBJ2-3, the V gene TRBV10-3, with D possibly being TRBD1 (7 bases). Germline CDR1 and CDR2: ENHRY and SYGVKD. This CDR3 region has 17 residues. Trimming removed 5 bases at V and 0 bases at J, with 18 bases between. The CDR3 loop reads CAISSQLQGTSTDTQYF. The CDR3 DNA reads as TGTGCCATCAGTTCCCAATTACAGGGGACTAGCACAGATACGCAGTATTTT.

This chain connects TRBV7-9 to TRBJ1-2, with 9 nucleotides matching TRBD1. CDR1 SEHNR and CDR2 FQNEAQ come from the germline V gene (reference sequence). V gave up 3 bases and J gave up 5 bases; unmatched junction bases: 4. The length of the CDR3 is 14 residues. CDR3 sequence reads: CASSLGDRVYGYTF. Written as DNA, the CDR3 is TGTGCCAGCAGCTTGGGGGACAGGGTTTATGGCTACACCTTC.

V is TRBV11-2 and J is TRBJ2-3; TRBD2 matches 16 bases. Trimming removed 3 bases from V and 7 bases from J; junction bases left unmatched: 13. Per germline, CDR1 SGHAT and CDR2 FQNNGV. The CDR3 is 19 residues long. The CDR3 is CASSLGLAGGLRSLNTQYF. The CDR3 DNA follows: TGTGCCAGCAGCTTGGGACTAGCGGGGGGGCTTCGCAGTCTTAATACGCAGTATTTT.

The CDR3 loop is CASSPSVTAQETQYF. In DNA form, the CDR3 reads TGTGCCAGCTCACCATCGGTGACAGCGCAAGAGACCCAGTACTTC. The chain joins TRBV18 to TRBJ2-5; TRBD1 is a possible D gene (5 bases). Germline lookup yields CDR1 KGHSH and CDR2 LQKENI. This CDR3 region has 15 residues. V lost 2 bases, J lost 2 bases, and 12 bases lay in between.

CDR3: CASSFLLAGARGDTQYF. For the CDR3, the DNA is TGTGCCAGCAGCTTTCTACTAGCGGGGGCCCGGGGAGATACGCAGTATTTT. This chain links TRBV7-2 with TRBJ2-3, with 11 bases lining up with TRBD2. Germline CDR1 is SGHTA and CDR2 is FQGNSA. Trimming at V came to 3 bases and at J to 5 bases, leaving 10 bases not matched to a gene. The CDR3 sequence is 17 residues long.

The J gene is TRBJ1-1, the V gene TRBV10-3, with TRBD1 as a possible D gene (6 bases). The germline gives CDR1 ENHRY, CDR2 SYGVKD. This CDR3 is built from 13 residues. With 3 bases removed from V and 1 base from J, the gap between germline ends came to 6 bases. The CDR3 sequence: CAISDRGNTEAFF. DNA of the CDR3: TGTGCCATCAGTGACAGGGGGAACACTGAAGCTTTCTTT.